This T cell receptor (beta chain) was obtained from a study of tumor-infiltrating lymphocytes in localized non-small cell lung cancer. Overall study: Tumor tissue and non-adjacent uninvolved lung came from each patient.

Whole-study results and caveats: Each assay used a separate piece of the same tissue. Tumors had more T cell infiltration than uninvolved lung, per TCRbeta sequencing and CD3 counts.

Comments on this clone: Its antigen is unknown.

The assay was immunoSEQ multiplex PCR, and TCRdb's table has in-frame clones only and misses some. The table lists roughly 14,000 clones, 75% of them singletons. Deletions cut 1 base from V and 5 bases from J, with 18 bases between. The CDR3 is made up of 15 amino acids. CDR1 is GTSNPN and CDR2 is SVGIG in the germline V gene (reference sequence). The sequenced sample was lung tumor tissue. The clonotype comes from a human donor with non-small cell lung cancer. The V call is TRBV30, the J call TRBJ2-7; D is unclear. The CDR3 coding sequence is TGTGCCTGGAGTGGGAGTTTTGCCCCTGGTGACGAGCAGTACTTC. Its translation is CAWSGSFAPGDEQYF.